These 30 T cell receptor beta chains were sequenced from one sample in a study of blood T cell repertoires in COVID-19. Sequencing was performed with immunoSEQ multiplex PCR; in TCRdb, only in-frame clones are kept and a portion is missing. The profile shows 55,000 to 80,000 clones, around four fifths of them singletons. The sequencing input was peripheral blood. These receptors came from an elderly woman with acute or convalescent COVID-19.

The CDR3 DNA is TGTGCCAGCAGCCCACAGGGCGATTTCTACAATGAGCAGTTCTTC. Its translation: CASSPQGDFYNEQFF. V usage is TRBV9 and J usage is TRBJ2-1; D might be TRBD1 (6 bases). This CDR3 has 15 amino acids. From germline, CDR1 is SGDLS and CDR2 YYNGEE. V lost 4 bases, J lost 3 bases, and 14 bases lay in between. The whole variable domain, remainder taken from reference TRBV9 and TRBJ2-1, is DSGVTQTPKHLITATGQRVTLRCSPRSGDLSVYWYQQSLDQGLQFLIQYYNGEERAKGNILERFSAQQFPDLHSELNLSSLELGDSALYFCASSPQGDFYNEQFFGPGTRLTVL.

This clone came up once. This sequence joins TRBV28 and TRBJ1-1; 9 bases map to TRBD1. CDR3 size: 20 residues. V trimming: 3 bases; J trimming: 4 bases; junction bases outside the gene matches: 21. The V gene's germline CDR1 is MDHEN and CDR2 SYDVKM. The DNA of the CDR3 is TGTGCCAGCAGTTTTCTTCTATTAAGCCGGGACAGGGTAAAACCCACTGAAGCTTTCTTT. Residues: CASSFLLLSRDRVKPTEAFF. The complete variable domain, with remaining parts taken from reference TRBV28 and TRBJ1-1, reads DVKVTQSSRYLVKRTGEKVFLECVQDMDHENMFWYRQDPGLGLRLIYFSYDVKMKEKGDIPEGYSVSREKKERFSLILESASTNQTSMYLCASSFLLLSRDRVKPTEAFFGQGTRLTVV.

The gene calls are TRBV4-2 and TRBJ1-2; 10 nucleotides line up with TRBD1. Germline V gene data show CDR1 as LGHNA and CDR2 as YNFKEQ. The CDR3 length is 16 residues. J lost 4 bases, V lost 0 bases, and 5 bases had no gene match. This CDR3 is CASSQDAGDRGYGYTF. DNA for the CDR3: TGTGCCAGCAGCCAAGACGCCGGGGACAGGGGCTATGGCTACACCTTC.

This clone was counted once. V and J are TRBV11-2 and TRBJ2-7; a possible D gene is TRBD1 (6 bases). This CDR3 has 14 amino acids. V was trimmed by 5 bases and J by 3 bases, leaving 14 bases between them. Germline V lookup: CDR1 SGHAT, CDR2 FQNNGV. The CDR3 is CASSRRDTYYEQYF. The CDR3 DNA reads TGTGCCAGCAGCCGAAGGGACACTTACTACGAGCAGTACTTC.

The CDR3 here is CSVETGYTGELFF. The DNA of the CDR3 is TGCAGCGTGGAGACGGGGTACACCGGGGAGCTGTTTTTT. The J gene is TRBJ2-2, the V gene TRBV29-1; tentatively, D is TRBD2 (5 bases). The length of the CDR3 is 13 residues. Trimming stripped 6 bases from V and 3 bases from J, with 11 bases between. Looked up from germline, CDR1 is SQVTM and CDR2 is ANQGSEA.

The V gene is TRBV6-1, the J gene TRBJ1-2, with D tentatively TRBD1 (5 bases). Per the germline V gene, CDR1 is MNHNS and CDR2 is SASEGT. CDR3 length: 16 amino acids. V was pared by 1 base and J by 4 bases, with 16 bases between. The CDR3 here is CASSEVTRDSSYGYTF. DNA of the CDR3: TGTGCCAGCAGTGAAGTGACGCGAGACAGTTCCTATGGCTACACCTTC.

This CDR3 reads CATSTGTSGKTYEQYF. In DNA, the CDR3 is TGTGCCACCAGCACCGGGACTAGCGGGAAAACCTACGAGCAGTACTTC. The chain combines TRBV15 with TRBJ2-7, with 13 bases identical to TRBD2. The J segment lost 2 bases and the V segment lost 4 bases, leaving 5 bases of the junction unmatched. The V gene's germline CDR1 is LNHNV and CDR2 YYDKDF (reference sequence). The CDR3 sequence is 16 residues long.

The chain combines TRBV5-1 with TRBJ1-3; TRBD1 aligns across 7 bases. The CDR3 is 14 amino acids. The germline CDR1 and CDR2 sequences are SGHRS and YFSETQ. The V segment lost 5 bases and the J segment 2 bases; nucleotides outside the gene matches: 4. DNA for the CDR3: TGCGCCAGCAGTAAGGGGGCAGCTGGAAACACCATATATTTT. It codes for CASSKGAAGNTIYF. Drawing the rest from reference TRBV5-1 and TRBJ1-3, the complete variable domain is KAGVTQTPRYLIKTRGQQVTLSCSPISGHRSVSWYQQTPGQGLQFLFEYFSETQRNKGNFPGRFSGRQFSNSRSEMNVSTLELGDSALYLCASSKGAAGNTIYFGEGSWLTVV.

The rearrangement uses TRBV4-1 and TRBJ2-1, with a possible D match to TRBD1 (6 bases). The CDR3 loop spans 14 amino acids. The V and J ends lost 1 base and 4 bases respectively, with 8 bases between them. The germline gives CDR1 MGHRA, CDR2 YSYEKL. The CDR3 sequence is CASSQAGQYNEQFF. CDR3 sequence (DNA): TGCGCCAGCAGCCAAGCCGGACAGTACAATGAGCAGTTCTTC.

The CDR3 loop reads CASTDRVGNQPQHF. The DNA of the CDR3 is TGTGCCAGTACAGACAGGGTCGGCAATCAGCCCCAGCATTTT. The chain carries TRBV19 and TRBJ1-5; 7 nucleotides match TRBD1. CDR3 length: 14 amino acids. Germline CDR1 LNHDA, CDR2 SQIVND (reference sequence). The V segment lost 7 bases and the J segment 2 bases; nucleotides outside the gene matches: 5.

This CDR3 reads CAIRGTSGIGGELFF. CDR3 nucleotides: TGTGCCATCAGAGGGACTAGCGGGATCGGCGGGGAGCTGTTTTTT. The rearrangement uses TRBV10-3 and TRBJ2-2; TRBD2 aligns across 13 bases. The germline V gene has CDR1 ENHRY and CDR2 SYGVKD. V lost 6 bases and J lost 7; bases outside the gene matches: 5. The CDR3 spans 15 residues.

The V and J genes are TRBV6-6 and TRBJ2-3; 12 bases match TRBD2. CDR3 length equals 16 residues. Per germline, CDR1 MNHNY and CDR2 SVGAGI (reference sequence). Trimming took 4 bases from V and 5 from J; bases not matched to a gene: 7. This CDR3 is CASSWLAGGGGDTQYF. The CDR3 nucleotides are TGTGCCAGCAGTTGGCTAGCGGGGGGGGGCGGAGATACGCAGTATTTT.

The chain joins TRBV5-8 to TRBJ1-1; D gene uncertain. The CDR3 runs 14 residues. With 6 bases removed from V and 4 bases from J, the gap between germline ends came to 16 bases. Germline lookup yields CDR1 SGHTS and CDR2 YDEGEE. The CDR3 nucleotides read TGTGCCAGCACGAGGCGGGAGGGTCGCACTGAAGCTTTCTTT. Protein product: CASTRREGRTEAFF.

The J gene is TRBJ2-1, the V gene TRBV11-1; 15 bases are a match to TRBD2. The V and J ends lost 4 bases and 14 bases, in that order; junction bases with no gene match: 9. The CDR3 is 15 residues long. Germline V lookup: CDR1 SGHAT, CDR2 FQDESV (reference sequence). The chain's CDR3 is CASSSGTSGGIKKFF. DNA for the CDR3: TGTGCCAGCAGCTCCGGGACTAGCGGGGGGATTAAGAAGTTCTTC.

V usage is TRBV6-1 and J usage is TRBJ1-1; D not certain. Deletions cut 3 bases from V and 6 bases from J, with 11 bases between. The length of the CDR3 is 13 residues. CDR1 is MNHNS and CDR2 is SASEGT in the germline V gene. CDR3: CASSDGGFAEAFF. The DNA for the CDR3 is TGTGCCAGCAGTGATGGAGGGTTCGCTGAAGCTTTCTTT.

V is TRBV13 and J is TRBJ1-1; TRBD1 is a possible D gene (5 bases). Per the germline V gene, CDR1 is PRHDT and CDR2 is FYEKMQ (reference sequence). Trimming stripped 6 bases from V and 1 base from J, with 15 bases between. The CDR3 has 15 amino acids. For the CDR3, the DNA is TGTGCCAGCAGTCGTTTGGGACTGGAGAACACTGAAGCTTTCTTT. It codes for CASSRLGLENTEAFF.

The table lists this clone with a few counts. The chain recombines TRBV19 with TRBJ1-2; D perhaps matches TRBD1 (6 bases). From germline, CDR1 is LNHDA and CDR2 SQIVND (reference sequence). The CDR3 loop spans 13 amino acids. Trimming removed 5 bases from V and 3 bases from J, with 10 bases in between. DNA for the CDR3: TGTGCCAGTAGTGCCAGGGGCGACTATGGCTACACCTTC. Translating it yields CASSARGDYGYTF.

The chain has TRBV7-9 and TRBJ1-1; TRBD1 agrees at 8 bases. The J segment lost 1 base and the V segment lost 2 bases, leaving 6 bases of the junction unmatched. CDR1 is SEHNR and CDR2 is FQNEAQ in the germline V gene (reference sequence). This CDR3 has 16 amino acids. The CDR3 DNA follows: TGTGCCAGCAGCTTACCCAGGACAGGGAGGAACACTGAAGCTTTCTTT. This translates into CASSLPRTGRNTEAFF.

The chain links TRBV18 to TRBJ1-5; 8 positions match TRBD1. Germline-derived CDR1 and CDR2 are KGHSH and LQKENI. The trim removed 3 bases at V and 5 bases at J, leaving 9 bases unmatched. The CDR3 sequence is 16 residues long. The CDR3 nucleotides read TGTGCCAGCTCACCGGTGACAGGGGCAAGGGATCAGCCCCAGCATTTT. As protein: CASSPVTGARDQPQHF.

The V and J genes are TRBV3-1 (or the pseudogene TRBV3-2) and TRBJ1-3, with TRBD1 identical over 7 bases. Germline V gene lookup returns CDR1 LGHDT and CDR2 YNNKEL (reference sequence). CDR3 size: 15 residues. Trimming removed 2 bases from V and 5 bases from J; junction bases left unmatched: 6. CDR3 region: CASSQTTGDRNTIYF. The CDR3 DNA reads as TGTGCCAGCAGCCAAACTACAGGGGATAGAAACACCATATATTTT.

This chain connects TRBV9 to TRBJ2-1; the match to TRBD2 covers 10 bases. The CDR3 covers 16 residues. Losses at the gene ends were 3 bases for V and 6 bases for J; bases not matched to a gene: 9. CDR1 SGDLS and CDR2 YYNGEE come from the germline V gene. The chain's CDR3 is CASSGRLAGARNEQFF. The CDR3 coding sequence is TGTGCCAGCAGCGGACGTCTAGCGGGAGCCCGCAATGAGCAGTTCTTC.

The chain is built from TRBV5-1 and TRBJ1-2, with 7 bases identical to TRBD1. From germline, CDR1 is SGHRS and CDR2 YFSETQ. V shed 4 bases, J shed 6 bases, and the junction held 12 bases outside the gene matches. The CDR3 is 15 residues long. Written as DNA, the CDR3 is TGCGCCAGCAGCAGTTCTTGGGACAGCCTCGATGGCTACACCTTC. This codes for CASSSSWDSLDGYTF. Looking up the rest from reference TRBV5-1 and TRBJ1-2 gives the full variable domain: KAGVTQTPRYLIKTRGQQVTLSCSPISGHRSVSWYQQTPGQGLQFLFEYFSETQRNKGNFPGRFSGRQFSNSRSEMNVSTLELGDSALYLCASSSSWDSLDGYTFGSGTRLTVV.

The chain links TRBV5-8 to TRBJ1-2; no clear D gene. Germline V lookup: CDR1 SGHTS, CDR2 YDEGEE. The CDR3 spans 13 residues. Trimming took 1 base from V and 7 from J, leaving 11 bases between them. In DNA form, the CDR3 reads TGTGCCAGCAGCTTGCCCGGGTTTGGTGGCTACACCTTC. Translating gives CASSLPGFGGYTF.

The V call is TRBV11-1, the J call TRBJ2-7, with 10 nucleotides matching TRBD2. Germline V lookup: CDR1 SGHAT, CDR2 FQDESV (reference sequence). Trimming removed 1 base from V and 6 bases from J; junction bases left unmatched: 3. The CDR3 is made up of 14 amino acids. The CDR3 loop reads CASSLEASGSEQYF. The CDR3 nucleotides are TGTGCCAGCAGCTTAGAGGCTAGCGGGAGCGAGCAGTACTTC.

Concerning this clone: The sample holds other DNA sequences that translate to the same CDR3. The chain uses TRBV3-1 (or the pseudogene TRBV3-2) and TRBJ1-1; the D gene is possibly TRBD1 (6 bases). Trimming took off 1 base at V and 2 bases at J, with 8 bases between the two ends. From germline, CDR1 is LGHDT and CDR2 YNNKEL (reference sequence). This CDR3 contains 14 residues. The CDR3 sequence is CASSQVQGNTEAFF. The CDR3 DNA reads TGTGCCAGCAGCCAAGTACAGGGAAACACTGAAGCTTTCTTT.

The chain uses TRBV14 and TRBJ1-1, with 11 bases matching TRBD1. V gave up 4 bases and J gave up 2 bases; unmatched junction bases: 6. Germline-derived CDR1 and CDR2 are SGHDN and FVKESK. The CDR3 runs to 16 residues. CDR3 nucleotide sequence: TGTGCCAGCAGCCGCCGGGACAGGGGGGAAAACACTGAAGCTTTCTTT. It codes for CASSRRDRGENTEAFF.

V is TRBV5-8 and J is TRBJ1-1; a possible D gene is TRBD1 (5 bases). Germline CDR1 is SGHTS and CDR2 is YDEGEE. This CDR3 spans 13 amino acids. V lost 0 bases, J lost 11 bases, and 14 bases lay in between. CDR3 coding DNA: TGTGCCAGCAGCTTGGGTAGGGGCCGTCATGCTTTCTTT. Its protein is CASSLGRGRHAFF.

The V call is TRBV5-1, the J call TRBJ2-7; D is perhaps TRBD1 (5 bases). Germline assignment: CDR1 SGHRS and CDR2 YFSETQ. There are 12 residues in the CDR3. V was pared by 0 bases and J by 5 bases, with 6 bases between. Here the CDR3 DNA reads TGCGCCAGCAGCTTGGCGGACAACGAGCAGTACTTC. Amino acids: CASSLADNEQYF.

J is TRBJ2-3 and V is TRBV6-5, with a possible D match to TRBD2 (6 bases). The CDR3 runs to 15 residues. V lost 2 bases and J lost 6, with 15 bases in between. Germline lookup yields CDR1 MNHEY and CDR2 SVGAGI. The DNA for the CDR3 is TGTGCCAGCAGTTACCAGCTCGGAGGGTTGGATACGCAGTATTTT. Its translation is CASSYQLGGLDTQYF.

The rearrangement joins TRBV6-1 to TRBJ2-7; a weak D match, TRBD1 (5 bases). Germline CDR1 MNHNS, CDR2 SASEGT. The CDR3 totals 15 residues. With 3 bases removed from V and 0 bases from J, the gap between germline ends came to 12 bases. The CDR3, as DNA: TGTGCCAGCAGTGACCAGGGCAGGAGCTCCTACGAGCAGTACTTC. Translating gives CASSDQGRSSYEQYF.